The rows below give T cell receptor beta chains drawn from one sample of a study of blood T cell repertoires in COVID-19. The table came from immunoSEQ multiplex PCR; TCRdb's copy has only in-frame clones and leaves some out. The sample shows some 100,000 clones, around 88% of them seen only once. Sequencing was performed on peripheral blood. These receptors were collected from a man aged 45-65 years with COVID-19, enrolled during active disease. Each CDR3 is given with its conserved first and last residue. Each record gives: D gene, clone size, J gene, V gene, CDR3 protein, CDR3 DNA. The D gene is left open where the match is weak. A clone size is listed for some rows: how often the clone was seen (once, few, many), or a class if it is expanded.

D: NA
size: NA
J: TRBJ1-5
V: TRBV2
CDR3: CATGVSNQPQHF
DNA: TGTGCCACAGGGGTTAGCAATCAGCCCCAGCATTTT

D: TRBD1
size: NA
J: TRBJ1-5
V: TRBV19
CDR3: CASKQDRVVSQPQHF
DNA: TGTGCCAGTAAACAGGACAGGGTGGTCAGTCAGCCCCAGCATTTT

D: TRBD1
size: NA
J: TRBJ1-5
V: TRBV23-1
CDR3: CASSHGPGQRKNSNQPQHF
DNA: TGCGCCAGCAGTCATGGACCGGGACAGCGAAAGAATAGCAATCAGCCCCAGCATTTT

D: TRBD1
size: NA
J: TRBJ2-7
V: TRBV5-4
CDR3: CASSQTGQGFYEQYF
DNA: TGTGCCAGCAGCCAAACCGGACAGGGATTCTACGAGCAGTACTTC

D: NA
size: NA
J: TRBJ1-1
V: TRBV25-1
CDR3: CASSYGTREAFF
DNA: TGTGCCAGCAGTTACGGGACACGGGAAGCTTTCTTT

D: TRBD1
size: NA
J: TRBJ1-1
V: TRBV6-2/TRBV6-3
CDR3: CASSYTWDRLNTEAFF
DNA: TGTGCCAGCAGTTACACGTGGGACAGGCTGAACACTGAAGCTTTCTTT

D: NA
size: once
J: TRBJ1-4
V: TRBV9
CDR3: CASSVDGGAGEKLFF
DNA: TGTGCCAGCAGCGTAGATGGGGGGGCTGGTGAAAAACTGTTTTTT

D: TRBD2
size: NA
J: TRBJ2-7
V: TRBV9
CDR3: CASSVTARAGVEQYF
DNA: TGTGCCAGCAGCGTGACCGCCAGGGCGGGGGTCGAGCAGTACTTC

D: TRBD1
size: few
J: TRBJ2-1
V: TRBV5-1
CDR3: CASSLGTGINEQFF
DNA: TGCGCCAGCAGCTTGGGGACAGGGATAAATGAGCAGTTCTTC

D: NA
size: NA
J: TRBJ1-6
V: TRBV5-6
CDR3: CASSLDDGGIGVTLHF
DNA: TGTGCCAGCAGCCTTGATGACGGTGGAATAGGGGTCACCCTCCACTTT

D: TRBD2
size: few
J: TRBJ2-3
V: TRBV7-6
CDR3: CASSLTSGGTTDTQYF
DNA: TGTGCCAGCAGCTTAACTAGCGGGGGTACCACAGATACGCAGTATTTT

D: NA
size: NA
J: TRBJ1-6
V: TRBV3-1/TRBV3-2
CDR3: CASSQELVNSPLHF
DNA: TGTGCCAGCAGCCAAGAGTTAGTAAATTCACCCCTCCACTTT

D: TRBD2
size: once
J: TRBJ2-2
V: TRBV27
CDR3: CASSHGLAGGRGTGELFF
DNA: TGTGCCAGCAGTCACGGACTAGCGGGGGGGCGGGGCACCGGGGAGCTGTTTTTT

D: TRBD1
size: NA
J: TRBJ1-2
V: TRBV19
CDR3: CASSITLTGGYGYTF
DNA: TGTGCCAGTAGTATAACCCTGACAGGGGGCTATGGCTACACCTTC

D: TRBD2
size: NA
J: TRBJ2-2
V: TRBV4-2
CDR3: CASSQPGTSGTGELFF
DNA: TGTGCCAGCAGCCAACCCGGGACTAGCGGCACCGGGGAGCTGTTTTTT

D: TRBD2
size: NA
J: TRBJ2-1
V: TRBV5-1
CDR3: CASADPASGGGWNEQFF
DNA: TGCGCCAGCGCTGATCCCGCGAGCGGGGGGGGATGGAATGAGCAGTTCTTC

D: NA
size: once
J: TRBJ1-4
V: TRBV5-5
CDR3: CASSLVRAYNEKLFF
DNA: TGTGCCAGCAGCTTGGTCAGGGCATATAATGAAAAACTGTTTTTT

D: TRBD1
size: NA
J: TRBJ1-1
V: TRBV7-8
CDR3: CASSSALDREHTEAFF
DNA: TGTGCCAGCAGCAGCGCCTTAGACAGGGAGCACACTGAAGCTTTCTTT

D: TRBD1
size: NA
J: TRBJ1-1
V: TRBV14
CDR3: CASSQDWGDRASTEAFF
DNA: TGTGCCAGCAGCCAAGATTGGGGGGACAGGGCGAGCACTGAAGCTTTCTTT

D: TRBD1
size: NA
J: TRBJ1-1
V: TRBV18
CDR3: CASSTGTGALIEAFF
DNA: TGTGCCAGCTCGACCGGGACAGGGGCTCTTATTGAAGCTTTCTTT

D: TRBD2
size: NA
J: TRBJ2-1
V: TRBV6-5
CDR3: CASSYSRASGDNEQFF
DNA: TGTGCCAGCAGTTACTCGAGGGCTAGCGGAGACAATGAGCAGTTCTTC

D: NA
size: NA
J: TRBJ2-2
V: TRBV15
CDR3: CATSRENRANTGELFF
DNA: TGTGCCACCAGCAGAGAAAACAGGGCGAACACCGGGGAGCTGTTTTTT

D: NA
size: NA
J: TRBJ1-1
V: TRBV7-2
CDR3: CASSLDPGTEAFF
DNA: TGTGCCAGCAGCTTAGATCCGGGGACTGAAGCTTTCTTT

D: NA
size: NA
J: TRBJ2-5
V: TRBV7-9
CDR3: CASSLPSEETQYF
DNA: TGTGCCAGCAGCTTACCCTCCGAAGAGACCCAGTACTTC

D: TRBD1
size: NA
J: TRBJ2-3
V: TRBV19
CDR3: CASSIETGGFDTQYF
DNA: TGTGCCAGTAGTATCGAGACAGGGGGCTTCGATACGCAGTATTTT

D: TRBD1
size: once
J: TRBJ2-7
V: TRBV15
CDR3: CATSPTGTGGFYEQYF
DNA: TGTGCCACCAGCCCGACAGGGACAGGGGGCTTCTACGAGCAGTACTTC

D: NA
size: once
J: TRBJ1-2
V: TRBV30
CDR3: CALSFYGYTF
DNA: TGTGCCCTTAGTTTCTATGGCTACACCTTC

D: NA
size: once
J: TRBJ1-3
V: TRBV5-6
CDR3: CASSLPRVSGNTIYF
DNA: TGTGCCAGCAGCTTACCCAGGGTCTCTGGAAACACCATATATTTT

D: TRBD1
size: once
J: TRBJ1-1
V: TRBV3-1/TRBV3-2
CDR3: CASSQGQGNTEAFF
DNA: TGTGCCAGCAGCCAAGGACAGGGGAATACTGAAGCTTTCTTT

D: NA
size: NA
J: TRBJ2-7
V: TRBV7-9
CDR3: CASSFRGSGYEQYF
DNA: TGTGCCAGCAGCTTTCGCGGGTCTGGCTACGAGCAGTACTTC

D: NA
size: NA
J: TRBJ1-5
V: TRBV5-6
CDR3: CASSLSMAQPQHF
DNA: TGTGCCAGCAGCTTGTCGATGGCACAGCCCCAGCATTTT

D: NA
size: NA
J: TRBJ1-5
V: TRBV19
CDR3: CASSTPGGNQPQHF
DNA: TGTGCCAGTAGTACGCCGGGGGGCAATCAGCCCCAGCATTTT

D: NA
size: NA
J: TRBJ1-2
V: TRBV6-5
CDR3: CASSQHPTGSGYTF
DNA: TGTGCCAGCAGCCAACACCCGACAGGATCCGGCTACACCTTC

D: NA
size: NA
J: TRBJ1-1
V: TRBV15
CDR3: CATSRDRRGGNTEAFF
DNA: TGTGCCACCAGCAGAGATCGGCGAGGCGGCAACACTGAAGCTTTCTTT

D: NA
size: NA
J: TRBJ2-1
V: TRBV27
CDR3: CASSLVPFSRASYNEQFF
DNA: TGTGCCAGCAGTTTAGTGCCCTTCTCGAGGGCATCCTACAATGAGCAGTTCTTC

D: TRBD1
size: NA
J: TRBJ1-1
V: TRBV18
CDR3: CASSPQTGVNTEAFF
DNA: TGTGCCAGCTCACCCCAGACAGGGGTGAACACTGAAGCTTTCTTT

D: TRBD1
size: NA
J: TRBJ1-6
V: TRBV18
CDR3: CASSPGQSSYNSPLHF
DNA: TGTGCCAGCTCACCGGGACAGAGCTCCTATAATTCACCCCTCCACTTT

D: NA
size: NA
J: TRBJ1-1
V: TRBV19
CDR3: CASSVTTNTEAFF
DNA: TGTGCCAGTTCAGTCACTACGAACACTGAAGCTTTCTTT

D: TRBD1
size: NA
J: TRBJ1-3
V: TRBV5-1
CDR3: CASSLSTGTGNTIYF
DNA: TGCGCCAGCAGCTTATCGACAGGGACTGGAAACACCATATATTTT

D: TRBD1
size: once
J: TRBJ1-1
V: TRBV5-1
CDR3: CASSLRTGYTEAFF
DNA: TGCGCCAGCAGCCTCCGGACAGGTTACACTGAAGCTTTCTTT

D: NA
size: NA
J: TRBJ1-6
V: TRBV18
CDR3: CASSPAINSPLHF
DNA: TGTGCCAGCTCACCGGCAATCAATTCACCCCTCCACTTT